Listed here is a single T cell receptor beta chain. Carrying UMI labels, the TRB cDNA libraries were prepared through 5' RACE. Each CDR3 protein gets one entry in TCRdb, which reprocessed the 5' RACE reads and gives no DNA. The table counts around 40,000 distinct CDR3 sequences; around 1.9% lies in the top ten. This sample was included in a study of CXCR3-negative and CXCR3-positive naive CD8 T cells. The sample comprised naive CXCR3- CD8+ T cells from blood. The subset was: CD45RO-CCR7+CD27+CD95- naive CD8+ T cells lacking CXCR3 (TNR3-). The TCR comes from a human donor in good health. Some clones in this sample may be carry-over from other donors' samples.

CDR3 sequence: CASSYSMGEQFF. The genes are TRBV6-5 and TRBJ2-1. The CDR3 totals 12 residues. The V gene's germline CDR1 is MNHEY and CDR2 SVGAGI.